The entry that follows covers one T cell receptor beta chain sequence. This clone was seen a few times. No antigen is known for it. No per-base quality is available; no much larger clone lies one base away. CDR3 length: 16 amino acids, cysteine to phenylalanine. Only the CDR3 DNA stays, 48 bases, in frame from base 1. Trimming at the junction amounts to 4 bases on V and 7 bases on J, and the germline ends lie 22 bases apart. From a lookup of the germline V gene, CDR1 and CDR2 are LGHNA and YNFKEQ. The data were taken from a study of blood T cell repertoires in COVID-19 (dated by TCRdb to 2019 to 2021). Looking at the study overall: Collaborator samples came from the United States, Italy and Spain and covered acute and convalescent phases of COVID-19. The material from the prospective study consisted of cDNA or gDNA derived from T cells, B-cell-depleted T cells, or PBMCs. Subjects who had been exposed to COVID-19, were actively infected with it, or had recovered from it provided the deeply sampled blood TCRbeta repertoires that made up the dataset. A freely available public database, intended as a resource for researchers studying the immune response to SARS-CoV-2, is where the repertoires were released. Samples came from the ongoing ImmuneRACE study (first 160 participants) plus 1,254 subjects from 6 global collaborators. Nearly every sample came with metadata listing a de-identified subject ID, COVID-19 status, age in years and sex. Where available, HLA class I and class II types were obtained from metadata supplied by the sample provider rather than from assay-based typing. Overall study results and their limits: How much clinical and demographic metadata was included differed by source and by participant, and the metadata was provided uncurated.

The collaborating institutions used their own protocols to collect whole blood in K2EDTA tubes. For TCRbeta analysis, collaborators shipped samples in one of three forms: frozen whole blood, isolated PBMCs, or DNA extracted from either of those sample types. TCRbeta CDR3 regions were amplified from genomic DNA by means of the immunoSEQ Assay, a bias-controlled multiplex PCR. In the source study's methods: Within the assay, amplification of reference gene primers was used to estimate how many nucleated cells each sample contained. To quantify the absolute abundance of each unique TCRbeta CDR3 rearrangement, sequence reads were collapsed and filtered. For each sample, productive Simpson clonality was calculated by taking the square root of Simpson's diversity index across productive rearrangements. The clones in this table, taken by TCRdb from immuneACCESS, are in-frame only. Not every clone is retained; where verified, under half of the shortfall comes from an unresolved V gene, and the cause of the rest is unknown. Clone size and the V and J calls come from that table; the DNA yielded D and trimming. The sample table shows 65,000 to 75,000 clones, and roughly 84% are seen once. The ten largest make up around two fifths of the sample.

This TCR derives from a man aged 80 or over with acute or convalescent COVID-19. In this chain, TRBV4-2 is recombined with TRBJ1-1; TRBD1 is a possible D gene, resting on 6 matching bases. What was sequenced was peripheral blood. The CDR3 reads CASSRARQAARLEAFF. The nucleotides read TGTGCCAGCAGCCGGGCAAGACAGGCGGCCAGGCTTGAAGCTTTCTTT.